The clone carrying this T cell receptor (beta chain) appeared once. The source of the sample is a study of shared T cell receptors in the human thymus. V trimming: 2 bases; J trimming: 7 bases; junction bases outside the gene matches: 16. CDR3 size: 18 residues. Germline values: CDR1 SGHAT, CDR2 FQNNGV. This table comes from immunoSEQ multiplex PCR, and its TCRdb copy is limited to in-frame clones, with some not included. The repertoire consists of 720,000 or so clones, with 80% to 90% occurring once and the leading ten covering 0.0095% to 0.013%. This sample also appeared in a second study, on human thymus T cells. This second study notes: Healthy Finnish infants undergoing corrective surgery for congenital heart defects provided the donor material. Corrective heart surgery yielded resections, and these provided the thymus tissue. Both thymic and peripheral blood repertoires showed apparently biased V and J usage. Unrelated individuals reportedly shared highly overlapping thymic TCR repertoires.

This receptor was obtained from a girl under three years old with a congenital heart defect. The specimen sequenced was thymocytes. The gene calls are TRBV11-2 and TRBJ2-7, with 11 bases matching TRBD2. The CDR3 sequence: CASSLLRAISGGAQEQYF. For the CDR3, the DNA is TGTGCCAGCAGCTTATTAAGGGCCATTAGCGGGGGGGCGCAAGAGCAGTACTTC.